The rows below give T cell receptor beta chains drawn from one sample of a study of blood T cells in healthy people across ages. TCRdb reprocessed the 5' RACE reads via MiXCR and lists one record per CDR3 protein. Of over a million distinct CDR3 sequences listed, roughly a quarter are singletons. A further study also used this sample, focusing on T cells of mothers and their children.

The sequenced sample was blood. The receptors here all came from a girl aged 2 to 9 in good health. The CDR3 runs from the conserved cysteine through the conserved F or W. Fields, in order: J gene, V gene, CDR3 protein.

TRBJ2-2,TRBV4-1,CASRTSGRVIGELFF
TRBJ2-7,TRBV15,CATSRVSNEQYF
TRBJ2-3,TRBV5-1,CASSFELAGSTDTQYF
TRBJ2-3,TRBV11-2,CASSLDEGSFNTQYF
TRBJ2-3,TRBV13,CASSLGGGFTDTQYF
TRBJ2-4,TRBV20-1,CSARRSGEVYKNIQYF
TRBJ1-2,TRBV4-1,CASSQERSSLRGYTF
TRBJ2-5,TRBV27,CASSLSSRGRETQYF
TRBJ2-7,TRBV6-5,CASSYSGTYAYEQYF
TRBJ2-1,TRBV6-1,CASWSSGYNEQFF
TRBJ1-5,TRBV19,CASSIDTGINQPQHF
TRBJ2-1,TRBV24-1,CATGFASEQFF
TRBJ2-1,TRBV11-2,CASSLETSGGFNEQFF
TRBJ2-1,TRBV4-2,CASSFFGQGYNEQFF
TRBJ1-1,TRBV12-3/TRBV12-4,CASCGRENTEAFF
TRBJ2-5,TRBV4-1,CASSRTWTDEETQYF
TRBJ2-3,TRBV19,CASSLIRLAGGTDTQYF
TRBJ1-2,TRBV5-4,CASSFYSRDTHAVTF
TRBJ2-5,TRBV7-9,CASLGEETQYF
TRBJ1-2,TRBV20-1,CSANPQGAGYTF
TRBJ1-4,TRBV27,CASSLREPTSNEKLFF
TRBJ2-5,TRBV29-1,CSVGSGVQGETQYF
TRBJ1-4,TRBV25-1,CASSPGGQEKLFF
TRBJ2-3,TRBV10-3,CAIATRDTGDTQYF
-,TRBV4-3,CASSRWLGSTYEQYF
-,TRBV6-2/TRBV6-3,CASSYSKDPGYEQYF
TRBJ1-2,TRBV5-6,CASSLTDTNYGYTF
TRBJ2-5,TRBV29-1,CSVEDWAGEEETQYF
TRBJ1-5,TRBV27,CASSSTGIGNQPQHF
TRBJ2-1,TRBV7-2,CASSLYGTSAMTIRNEQFF
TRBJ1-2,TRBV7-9,CASSHGTGGLDYGYTF
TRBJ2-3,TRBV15,CATSLGLASDTQYF
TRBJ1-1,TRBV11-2,CASSSLTQNTEAFF
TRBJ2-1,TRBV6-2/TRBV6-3,CASSYNLRGLIDNEQFF
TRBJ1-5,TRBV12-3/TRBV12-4,CASSGTEGNQPQHF
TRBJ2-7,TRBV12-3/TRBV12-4,CASSLIQGGPGLSYEQYF
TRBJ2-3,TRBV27,CASSLWGLAGGTDTQYF
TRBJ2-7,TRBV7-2,CASSGTGAIDSYEQYF
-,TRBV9,CASSVEGYPIPYNEQFF
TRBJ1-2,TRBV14,CASSRWAEYGYTF
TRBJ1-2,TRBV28,CASSGTPYGYTF
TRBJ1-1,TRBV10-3,CAITEGPMNTEAFF